The 17 T cell receptor beta chains presented below share a single source sample, sequenced in a study of T cell responses to AZD1222 COVID-19 vaccine. Libraries were prepared by immunoSEQ multiplex PCR; TCRdb keeps only in-frame clonotypes and omits some of them. The table includes fewer than 200,000 clones, 90% to 95% detected once. Sequenced material: peripheral blood, taken 28 days after the second AZD1222 dose. These receptors all come from an adult who received the AZD1222 COVID-19 vaccine.

The gene calls are TRBV7-3 and TRBJ2-1; weak D call: TRBD2 (5 bases). Germline V gene sequence: CDR1 SGHTA, CDR2 FQGTGA. V was pared by 5 bases and J by 10 bases, with 18 bases between. This CDR3 has 14 amino acids. CDR3 protein: CASSPQSGKEEQFF. The CDR3 bases are TGTGCCAGCAGCCCCCAGTCGGGAAAGGAAGAGCAGTTCTTC.

This chain joins TRBV5-1 and TRBJ2-7; D call uncertain. The V end was cut by 3 bases, the J end by 7 bases, with 8 bases between. Germline V gives CDR1 SGHRS, CDR2 YFSETQ. The CDR3 is 11 amino acids. The DNA of the CDR3 is TGCGCCAGCAGCTCCGGTAAGGAGCAGTACTTC. This sequence encodes CASSSGKEQYF. The complete variable domain, with remaining parts taken from reference TRBV5-1 and TRBJ2-7, reads KAGVTQTPRYLIKTRGQQVTLSCSPISGHRSVSWYQQTPGQGLQFLFEYFSETQRNKGNFPGRFSGRQFSNSRSEMNVSTLELGDSALYLCASSSGKEQYFGPGTRLTVT.

This clone was counted between two and nine times. The rearrangement links TRBV11-2 to TRBJ2-7; D remains unclear. V lost 0 bases and J lost 0, with 6 bases in between. Germline CDR1 and CDR2: SGHAT and FQNNGV. The CDR3 has 14 amino acids. CDR3 bases: TGTGCCAGCAGCTTAGATGAGAGCTCCTACGAGCAGTACTTC. Amino acid sequence: CASSLDESSYEQYF.

The genes are TRBV27 and TRBJ1-1; 10 bases match TRBD1. Germline values: CDR1 MNHEY, CDR2 SMNVEV (reference sequence). V shed 6 bases and J 1 base; nucleotides not matched to a gene: 11. This CDR3 is 17 amino acids long. The CDR3 here is CASRMQTGGLENTEAFF. Written as DNA, the CDR3 is TGTGCCAGCAGGATGCAGACAGGGGGCTTGGAGAACACTGAAGCTTTCTTT.

The gene calls are TRBV15 and TRBJ2-7, with 12 bases identical to TRBD1. CDR3 length equals 14 residues. Unmatched junction bases numbered 2, after V lost 1 base and J lost 7 bases. Germline CDR1 is LNHNV and CDR2 is YYDKDF (reference sequence). The CDR3 loop is CATSRGDRGREQYF. CDR3 DNA: TGTGCCACCAGCAGAGGGGACAGGGGGCGGGAGCAGTACTTC.

V gene TRBV11-3 combines with J gene TRBJ2-1; D is possibly TRBD1 or TRBD2 (5 bases each). Trimming stripped 5 bases from V and 7 bases from J, with 15 bases between. Germline V CDR1 and CDR2: SGHNT, YENEEA. The CDR3 has 14 residues. CDR3 nucleotide sequence: TGTGCCAGCAGCCCCAGGGAGTTAAGGAATGAGCAGTTCTTC. This gives the protein CASSPRELRNEQFF. Using reference TRBV11-3 and TRBJ2-1 for the parts outside the CDR3, the full variable domain is EAGVVQSPRYKIIEKKQPVAFWCNPISGHNTLYWYLQNLGQGPELLIRYENEEAVDDSQLPKDRFSAERLKGVDSTLKIQPAELGDSAVYLCASSPRELRNEQFFGPGTRLTVL.

V usage is TRBV6-2 or TRBV6-3 and J usage is TRBJ1-2; D ambiguous. Trimming shortened V by 0 bases and J by 4 bases, and 12 bases separated the two germline ends. The CDR3 is made up of 15 amino acids. The V gene's germline CDR1 is MNHEY and CDR2 SVGEGT. The CDR3 here is CASSYSFESGYGYTF. In DNA form, the CDR3 reads TGTGCCAGCAGTTACTCGTTCGAATCGGGCTATGGCTACACCTTC.

J is TRBJ2-2 and V is TRBV7-9, with 10 bases matching TRBD2. After removal of 5 bases from V and 13 bases from J, the junction contained 13 bases not matched to a gene. This CDR3 has 15 amino acids. Germline CDR1 is SEHNR and CDR2 is FQNEAQ (reference sequence). The chain's CDR3 is CASSGLAELPEGLFF. The CDR3 DNA follows: TGTGCCAGCAGCGGACTAGCGGAGCTACCGGAGGGGCTGTTTTTT.

The chain couples TRBV11-3 to TRBJ1-3, with D unresolved. Germline V gene sequence: CDR1 SGHNT, CDR2 YENEEA. CDR3 length: 12 residues. The V end lost 8 bases, the J end lost 6 bases, and 11 bases lay between the germline ends. The CDR3 reads CASSALENTIYF. The CDR3 nucleotides are TGTGCCAGCTCGGCTTTGGAAAACACCATATATTTT.

J is TRBJ1-4 and V is TRBV6-5, with unresolved D. The CDR3 has 15 amino acids. V lost 7 bases to trimming and J lost 0 bases, with 12 bases between them. The germline CDR1 and CDR2 sequences are MNHEY and SVGAGI. The CDR3 sequence is CASTKDGSTNEKLFF. CDR3 in DNA: TGTGCCAGCACTAAGGACGGCTCAACTAATGAAAAACTGTTTTTT.

J is TRBJ2-2 and V is TRBV19, with 10 bases matching TRBD2. Germline-derived CDR1 and CDR2 are LNHDA and SQIVND (reference sequence). The CDR3 runs to 21 residues. Germline trimming cut 1 base from V and 2 bases from J; bases unmatched to any gene: 16. CDR3 bases: TGTGCCAGTAGTATAGGGGTCTATCAAAGGACTAGCGGACCAAACACCGGGGAGCTGTTTTTT. This codes for CASSIGVYQRTSGPNTGELFF.

This clone was seen a handful of times. The gene calls are TRBV20-1 and TRBJ2-3; D is uncertain. V was clipped by 5 bases and J by 6 bases, with 9 bases between them. Germline V CDR1 and CDR2: DFQATT, SNEGSKA (reference sequence). The CDR3 extends over 11 amino acids. CDR3 bases: TGCAGTGCTGAGGATCATGATACGCAGTATTTT. Translation gives CSAEDHDTQYF.

The chain has TRBV28 and TRBJ2-1, with D possibly being TRBD1 (6 bases). V dropped 5 bases and J dropped 7 bases, with 12 bases sitting between them. The CDR3 spans 13 residues. Germline V CDR1 and CDR2: MDHEN, SYDVKM. Written as DNA, the CDR3 is TGTGCCAGCAGTCGATGGGGGCCGAATGAGCAGTTCTTC. Protein: CASSRWGPNEQFF.

This clone has just one count. This chain uses TRBV5-1 with TRBJ2-3; 8 positions agree with TRBD2. V was pared by 0 bases and J by 5 bases, with 5 bases of the junction left unmatched. The CDR3 totals 15 residues. CDR1 SGHRS and CDR2 YFSETQ come from the germline V gene. In DNA form, the CDR3 reads TGCGCCAGCAGCTTGGATCTAGCGGGCGTAGATACGCAGTATTTT. Translated: CASSLDLAGVDTQYF.

The chain employs TRBV27 and TRBJ1-5; TRBD1 matches 7 bases. CDR1 and CDR2 (germline): MNHEY, SMNVEV (reference sequence). The CDR3 is 14 residues long. V was clipped by 6 bases and J by 6 bases; unmatched bases: 8. The CDR3 region has the DNA TGTGCCAGCAGCCAGGGGGGGTGGGGTCAGCCCCAGCATTTT. It translates to CASSQGGWGQPQHF.

The chain recombines TRBV6-5 with TRBJ1-1; 7 positions agree with TRBD1. This CDR3 has 13 amino acids. J was trimmed by 11 bases and V by 8 bases; bases with no gene match: 14. From germline, CDR1 is MNHEY and CDR2 SVGAGI. For the CDR3, the DNA is TGTGCCAGCGGCCAGACCAGGGACAGAACTGCTTTCTTT. Amino acid sequence: CASGQTRDRTAFF.

The chain links TRBV11-2 to TRBJ2-7; maybe TRBD1 (5 bases). Germline V lookup: CDR1 SGHAT, CDR2 FQNNGV. The CDR3 runs 12 residues. V dropped 3 bases and J dropped 5 bases, with 8 bases sitting between them. The CDR3 DNA follows: TGTGCCAGCAGCTTTTACAGGAACGAGCAGTACTTC. Translated, it gives CASSFYRNEQYF. The full variable domain, with the rest looked up from reference TRBV11-2 and TRBJ2-7, is EAGVAQSPRYKIIEKRQSVAFWCNPISGHATLYWYQQILGQGPKLLIQFQNNGVVDDSQLPKDRFSAERLKGVDSTLKIQPAKLEDSAVYLCASSFYRNEQYFGPGTRLTVT.